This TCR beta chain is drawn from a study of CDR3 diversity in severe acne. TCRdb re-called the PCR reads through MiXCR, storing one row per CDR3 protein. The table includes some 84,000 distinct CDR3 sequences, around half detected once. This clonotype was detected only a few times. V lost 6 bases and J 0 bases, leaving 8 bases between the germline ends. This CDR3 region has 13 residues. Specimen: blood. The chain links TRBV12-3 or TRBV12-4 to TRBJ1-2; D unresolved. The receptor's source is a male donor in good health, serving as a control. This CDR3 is CASSPDSNYGYTF. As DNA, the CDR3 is TGTGCCAGCAGCCCGGACTCTAACTATGGCTACACCTTC.